Listed below are T cell receptor beta chains from one sample, sequenced in a study of T cell responses to AZD1222 COVID-19 vaccine. Libraries were prepared by immunoSEQ multiplex PCR; TCRdb keeps only in-frame clonotypes and omits some of them. The profile shows more than 120,000 clones, more than 85% of them singletons. The sample in question was peripheral blood, obtained on day 0 of AZD1222 vaccination. The receptor source for this set is an adult in good health. Both conserved end residues are part of each CDR3. D genes are given only for firm matches. A row's size may be missing; if present it is once, few, many or a size class.

d_gene	abundance	v_gene	j_gene	CDR3aa	CDR3nt
-	-	TRBV18	TRBJ2-3	CASSRAGSADTQYF	TGTGCCAGCTCACGGGCGGGGAGCGCAGATACGCAGTATTTT
-	-	TRBV20-1	TRBJ1-2	CSASRGTGYTF	TGCAGCGCTAGTCGGGGGACCGGCTACACCTTC
TRBD2	-	TRBV5-1	TRBJ2-7	CASSEAGGPSYEQYF	TGCGCCAGCAGTGAGGCGGGAGGACCCTCCTACGAGCAGTACTTC
-	-	TRBV4-1	TRBJ2-3	CASSQVRGTDTQYF	TGCGCCAGCAGCCAAGTGAGGGGCACAGATACGCAGTATTTT
TRBD1	-	TRBV5-1	TRBJ2-7	CASSPLGSTGGITYEQYF	TGCGCCAGCAGCCCGCTGGGTAGCACAGGGGGTATCACCTACGAGCAGTACTTC
-	-	TRBV30	TRBJ1-2	CAWSQGNYGYTF	TGTGCCTGGAGTCAGGGGAACTATGGCTACACCTTC
TRBD1	once	TRBV6-1	TRBJ1-5	CASSEMGQGFWPQHF	TGTGCCAGCAGTGAAATGGGACAGGGGTTTTGGCCCCAGCATTTT
-	-	TRBV3-1/TRBV3-2	TRBJ1-1	CASSQGDRWTEAFF	TGTGCCAGCAGCCAAGGCGACCGGTGGACTGAAGCCTTCTTT
TRBD1	-	TRBV5-1	TRBJ2-1	CASSLEGQESYNEQFF	TGCGCCAGCAGCTTGGAGGGACAGGAGTCCTACAATGAGCAGTTCTTC
TRBD2	-	TRBV5-1	TRBJ2-5	CASSRWGGQETQYF	TGCGCCAGCAGCAGGTGGGGGGGCCAAGAGACCCAGTACTTC
TRBD2	-	TRBV5-1	TRBJ2-1	CASSLGAGPQLAGNEQFF	TGCGCCAGCAGCTTGGGAGCGGGGCCCCAGCTGGCGGGGAATGAGCAGTTCTTC
TRBD1	-	TRBV11-2	TRBJ1-2	CASSPGTGYYGYTF	TGTGCCAGCAGCCCCGGGACAGGATACTATGGCTACACCTTC
-	once	TRBV27	TRBJ1-2	CASSLAGNNYGYTF	TGTGCCAGCAGTTTAGCGGGGAATAACTATGGCTACACCTTC
TRBD1	-	TRBV24-1	TRBJ2-2	CATSDPGTGAGELFF	TGTGCCACCAGTGATCCCGGGACAGGGGCCGGGGAGCTGTTTTTT
-	-	TRBV5-1	TRBJ1-2	CASSLRTSGGYTF	TGCGCCAGCAGCTTGAGGACTTCGGGTGGCTACACCTTC
-	-	TRBV5-6	TRBJ2-1	CASSLVGLALYNEQFF	TGTGCCAGCAGCTTGGTCGGGCTAGCCCTCTACAATGAGCAGTTCTTC
-	-	TRBV20-1	TRBJ2-5	CSASGGGREETQYF	TGCAGTGCTAGTGGTGGGGGGCGAGAGGAGACCCAGTACTTC
-	-	TRBV6-5	TRBJ1-6	CASSRDPVVGSPLHF	TGTGCCAGCAGCCGGGACCCCGTGGTGGGATCACCCCTCCACTTT
-	once	TRBV6-5	TRBJ2-7	CASSYRDGGTYEQYF	TGTGCCAGCAGTTACCGGGACGGGGGAACCTACGAGCAGTACTTC
-	-	TRBV6-2/TRBV6-3	TRBJ1-2	CASSYQVFGGYTF	TGTGCCAGCAGTTACCAGGTTTTCGGAGGCTACACCTTC
TRBD2	-	TRBV2	TRBJ2-3	CASTQNRLAGFGTQYF	TGTGCCAGCACTCAGAATCGGCTAGCGGGATTTGGTACGCAGTATTTT
-	-	TRBV29-1	TRBJ2-2	CSVEDREGGDTGELFF	TGCAGCGTTGAAGATCGCGAAGGAGGCGACACCGGGGAGCTGTTTTTT
-	-	TRBV20-1	TRBJ2-5	CSARNLETQYF	TGCAGTGCTAGGAACTTAGAGACCCAGTACTTC
TRBD1	-	TRBV6-1	TRBJ2-7	CASSEARTGLIYEQYF	TGTGCCAGCAGTGAAGCCCGGACAGGGTTAATCTACGAGCAGTACTTC
-	-	TRBV19	TRBJ2-6	CASMKVGAGANVLTF	TGTGCCAGTATGAAGGTGGGGGCTGGGGCCAACGTCCTGACTTTC
TRBD1	-	TRBV19	TRBJ1-4	CASSTDRARLGVFF	TGTGCCAGTAGTACGGACAGGGCTCGACTGGGGGTGTTTTTT
-	once	TRBV19	TRBJ1-2	CAVGDYGYTF	TGTGCCGTGGGAGACTATGGCTACACCTTC
-	-	TRBV9	TRBJ2-7	CASSVAGDHPYEQYF	TGTGCCAGCAGCGTAGCGGGGGACCACCCCTACGAGCAGTACTTC
TRBD1	once	TRBV7-9	TRBJ2-5	CASSLEDRAGWETQYF	TGTGCCAGCAGCTTAGAGGACAGGGCGGGATGGGAGACCCAGTACTTC
-	-	TRBV10-1	TRBJ2-1	CASSGPHSVNEQFF	TGCGCCAGCAGCGGGCCCCATAGCGTTAATGAGCAGTTCTTC